This TCR beta chain was sequenced for a study of cytomegalovirus exposure and HLA in healthy donors (dated by TCRdb to about 2017). Background on the whole study: An earlier analysis of more than 550 of the donors reported 276 Gb of sequence data and 95 million to 140 million unique TCR beta sequences obtained from roughly 180 million T cells. To study patterns of TCR occurrence, a later analysis re-analyzed previously published TCR beta repertoires from around 660 donors and added high-resolution HLA genotyping. Of the 300 to 500 genotyped donors, 65% to 90% were placed in the genetic ancestry cluster associated with self-reported Caucasian donors. To decide whether each TCR beta V gene segment behaved as functional or pseudogenic, an earlier analysis of approximately 620 of the donors relied on high-throughput TCR beta sequencing. Among around 400 genotyped donors of the cohort, an average of about 220,000 unique TCR beta nucleotide sequences was sequenced per donor, of which 15% to 20% were non-productive. Class I and class II HLA loci were covered by the typing at four-digit resolution. High-throughput TCR immunosequencing, statistical association of individual TCRs with disease status, and machine learning were combined to predict cytomegalovirus infection status. Rather than drawing on any new phenotypic data, the later analysis identified candidate immune exposures from TCR beta sequences and the way those sequences occurred across donors. A later genetic analysis took genome-wide SNP genotypes for about 55% of the roughly 670 donors and used that subset as a discovery cohort. Because of strong linkage in the cohort, five DR-DQ haplotypes were treated as single units for association and clustering. Donor age, sex, ethnicity and CMV serostatus were compiled alongside the repertoire data. The study was designed to test whether signatures of past pathogen exposure could be identified by cataloging public T cell receptors. Typing coverage differed by locus: A, B, C, DRB1 and DQB1 were typed in roughly 620-640 donors, DQA1 in approximately 520, DPA1 in around 580, and DPB1 in just under 490. An early release that covered more than 550 HLA-typed donors contained approximately 300 gigabases of sequencing data and tens of millions of unique TCR sequences. The study used immunosequencing to profile the T cell repertoires of 666 subjects and linked those repertoires to cytomegalovirus serostatus. Along with the approximately 600-subject first cohort, a separate validation cohort of about 110 different subjects was used. Every discovery cohort repertoire had been produced on one sequencing platform. Study-level results and caveats: The only immune exposure information available for the cohort was CMV serostatus. Because the 87-base-pair reads could not distinguish some IMGT-functional V segments, including TRBV6-2 and TRBV6-3, those segments were excluded. A total of about 180 TCR beta chains were listed by the study as associated with cytomegalovirus. Because counts were too low, seventeen rarely observed V segments, including chromosome 9 orphons, were left out of the earlier analysis of over 550 of the donors. A cluster of highly shared sequence variants was judged likely to be a technical artifact of the sequencing pipeline. A few of the identified cytomegalovirus-associated TCR beta chains were confirmed in vitro to be specific for cytomegalovirus antigens. In a later analysis, HLA-associated TCR beta chains showed more clonal expansion and lower generation probabilities than non-associated chains that were equally common. Most CMV-associated TCR beta chains appeared to be HLA-restricted in a later analysis, and the HLA associations seemed to be driven largely by CMV exposure. Cytomegalovirus status was reported to be diagnosed by the classifier with high specificity and sensitivity in both the original and validation cohorts. In a later analysis, the rate of TCR association differed among HLA loci, with DRB1 alleles having the most associated TCRs and HLA-C alleles having the fewest. Only TCR beta chains were sequenced in this cohort, and the absence of alpha or paired-chain data limited detectable features. A further reported finding was that TCR beta sequences accurately predicted the HLA-A and HLA-B alleles for most subjects in the first cohort. Because some donors lacked HLA typing at each locus, the association tests relied only on the typed subset. An earlier analysis of around 600 of the donors showed that most TCR beta V segments appeared in productive rearrangements either about 90% or about 30% of the time, which broadly matched IMGT annotations. While some public TCRs were present in many individuals, most TCR sequences turned up only very rarely across donors. Compared with the approximately 700-donor mean, donors in an Asian-associated ancestry cluster had fewer N-insertions in productive TCRs, according to a later genetic analysis. Sequencing depth was assumed to be roughly uniform across donors in the presence/absence analyses, though that assumption may not hold. Linkage disequilibrium might explain the correlated functional status among segregating V segments, but an unknown experimental factor could not be excluded. Several of the top co-occurrence clusters appeared to be linked to parvovirus B19, influenza, CMV and Epstein-Barr virus, according to a later analysis. A later analysis associated approximately 17,000 TCR beta sequences with specific HLA alleles at a false discovery rate of 0.05. Assigning TCR associations to individual alleles was difficult when HLA alleles, especially DR and DQ, strongly co-occurred. According to the authors, the approach could potentially be generalized to other disease states and immunological phenotypes. V-gene and J-gene trimming of TCR beta chains was associated with a missense DCLRE1C variant in a later genetic analysis, and the association was replicated in an independent cohort.

The cohort was made up of 500 to 800 healthy bone marrow donors. At the time of sampling, all cohort members were nominally healthy, though unrecorded immune exposures were likely present. The donor was CMV seropositive and belonged to the group of 270 or so seropositive cohort members. Each donor provided a peripheral blood sample, and peripheral blood mononuclear cells were used for TCR beta sequencing. The Qiagen DNeasy Blood Extraction Kit was used to extract genomic DNA from the blood cell samples. Library creation used the immunoSEQ multiplex PCR assay. For the multiplex PCR, a mixture combining 60 forward primers for TCR Vbeta segments and 13 reverse primers for TCR Jbeta segments was used. The CDR3 region of rearranged TCR beta genes was amplified from genomic DNA by a multiplex PCR assay. Amplified TCR beta libraries were sequenced as 87-base-pair reads on the Illumina HiSeq System. The authors processed their data as follows. A later analysis counted approximately 84 million unique TCR beta chains across the 600 to 850 repertoires, and about 10 million of these chains were shared by at least two donors. Raw reads were error-corrected and collapsed into unique sequences with a nearest-neighbor algorithm that merged closely related sequences to remove PCR and sequencing errors. V, D and J gene segments were assigned by aligning CDR3 sequences to IMGT reference sequences. For a sequence to be retained, at least a six-nucleotide match to both a V gene segment and a J gene segment was required. Rearrangements were called productive when the CDR3 lacked stop codons and stayed in frame with V and J; all others were non-productive. Following IMGT convention, CDR3 was defined as the stretch from the second conserved V-encoded cysteine to the conserved J-encoded phenylalanine. The earlier analysis of about 530 of the donors excluded any sequence lacking an unambiguous match to a single V gene segment. An earlier analysis of 587 of the donors called V segments functional above 56.7% productive rearrangements and segregating when the between-donor standard deviation exceeded 5%. A statistical classification framework was built for diagnosing cytomegalovirus status from the catalog of TCR beta chain sequences. V and J gene assignment, in a later analysis, came from comparing TCR nucleotide sequences with IMGT/GENE-DB human TR gene sequences. A later analysis assigned CDR3 sequences and most-parsimonious VDJ recombination scenarios with the TCRdist pipeline. A later analysis defined each TCR beta chain by its CDR3 amino acid sequence plus V-gene family, and excluded reads lacking a unique V-gene family. In a later analysis, 450 to 600 highly shared, low-generation-probability nucleotide sequences were removed to address suspected cross-contamination and a sequencing artifact. In a later analysis, a clonal expansion index was calculated for each public chain from normalized within-repertoire ranks of inferred template counts. A later analysis computed generation probabilities with a VDJ recombination model fitted to out-of-frame rearrangements, and checked the results against IGoR. In a later analysis, TCR-TCR, TCR-HLA and TCR-CMV co-occurrence was scored with hypergeometric tests, and a repertoire-size bias correction was applied to TCR pairs. A later analysis estimated false discovery rates by permuting HLA or CMV assignments 20 times. In a later analysis, co-occurring TCRs were grouped with DBSCAN, and TCRdist sequence similarity was added when clustering was performed within HLA-allele-positive subsets. Repertoires with fewer than 30,000 or more than 120,000 public chains, plus five repertoires with anomalous nucleotide sharing, were excluded from co-occurrence clustering. Held by TCRdb, this immuneACCESS table contains in-frame sequences only and omits some clones. Under half of the omission traces to an unresolved V gene where checked; the cause of the rest is unknown. The V and J calls and clone size are taken from that table; D and trimming were inferred from the DNA. The sample table shows about 80,000 clones, and approximately 65% are seen once. The ten top clones hold 4.4% of the sample.

From the cysteine up to the phenylalanine, the CDR3 has a length of 15 residues. Only the CDR3 DNA stays, 45 bases, in frame from base 1. Looking up the germline V gene yields CDR1 MNHNS and CDR2 SASEGT. V and J are truncated by 7 bases and 3 bases respectively, leaving an intervening sequence of 18 bases. Remarks on this clone: Its cognate antigen has yet to be identified. Nothing much larger sits one base from this clone, and base qualities are not available.

The specimen sequenced was PBMCs. The chain was built from TRBV6-1 and TRBJ1-2; D gene: possibly TRBD1, on 5 matching bases. The clonotype was recovered from a male donor in good health and CMV-seropositive. The CDR3 protein is CASTRGPGLDYGYTF. The DNA sequence reads TGTGCCAGCACCCGCGGCCCGGGACTGGACTATGGCTACACCTTC.